These T cell receptor beta chains were read from a single sample in a study of CD8 T cells in ankylosing spondylitis. Each CDR3 protein is one row after TCRdb ran MiXCR on the 5' RACE reads. The sample shows a few hundred thousand distinct CDR3 sequences, about 12% of them seen only once. Sequences were obtained from blood, either unsorted or a sorted T cell fraction (not recorded which). Every receptor here comes from a male donor with ankylosing spondylitis. The CDR3 runs from the conserved cysteine through the conserved F or W. Each record gives: J gene, D gene, V gene, clone size, CDR3 protein, CDR3 DNA. A D gene is named only where the DNA matches it firmly. Not all rows give a size; the values are once, few, many and, for expanded clones, a class.

>TRBJ2-1|NA|TRBV28|few
CASSSTSPLYNEQFF
TGTGCCAGCAGTTCTACTAGCCCTCTCTACAATGAGCAGTTCTTC
>TRBJ2-3|NA|TRBV18|NA
CASSPEQGDTQYF
TGTGCCAGCTCACCAGAACAGGGAGATACGCAGTATTTT
>TRBJ2-3|NA|TRBV29-1|few
CSVPPGLVGTDTQYF
TGCAGCGTGCCTCCAGGGCTAGTGGGCACAGATACGCAGTATTTT
>TRBJ2-5|NA|TRBV5-1|many
CASSQGPEETQYF
TGCGCCAGCAGCCAAGGACCAGAAGAGACCCAGTACTTC
>TRBJ2-3|TRBD1|TRBV25-1|NA
CASSDQRDSLYDTQYF
TGTGCCAGCAGTGACCAACGGGACAGTTTATACGATACGCAGTATTTT
>TRBJ2-3|NA|TRBV11-2|few
CASGPWGSDTQYF
TGTGCCAGCGGTCCCTGGGGGTCAGATACGCAGTATTTT
>TRBJ2-3|NA|TRBV20-1|few
CSAIGLSGGEDTQYF
TGCAGTGCCATTGGCTTGTCAGGAGGGGAAGATACGCAGTATTTT
>TRBJ2-3|NA|TRBV10-2|NA
CASSGDWGAIDTQYF
TGCGCCAGCAGTGGGGACTGGGGGGCCATAGATACGCAGTATTTT
>TRBJ1-2|TRBD1|TRBV6-1|NA
CASSRDSSGYGYTF
TGTGCCAGCAGCCGGGACAGCTCGGGCTATGGCTACACCTTC
>TRBJ2-2|NA|TRBV30|few
CAWRGTGELFF
TGTGCCTGGCGCGGGACCGGGGAGCTGTTTTTT
>TRBJ2-1|NA|TRBV20-1|NA
CSARDRELDYNEQFF
TGCAGTGCTAGAGATCGGGAACTAGACTACAATGAGCAGTTCTTC
>TRBJ2-1|TRBD1|TRBV28|NA
CASTYRGSSYNEQFF
TGTGCCAGCACGTACAGGGGGAGCTCCTACAATGAGCAGTTCTTC
>TRBJ2-3|NA|TRBV7-2|many
CASSSGLNQGTDTQYF
TGTGCCAGCAGCTCGGGACTTAATCAGGGCACAGATACGCAGTATTTT
>TRBJ2-3|TRBD1|TRBV2|NA
CASTDRGQVDTQYF
TGTGCCAGCACCGACAGGGGACAGGTGGATACGCAGTATTTT
>TRBJ1-1|TRBD1|TRBV11-2|NA
CASSPRVQGAEAFF
TGTGCCAGCAGCCCACGAGTACAGGGGGCTGAAGCTTTCTTT
>TRBJ2-5|TRBD1|TRBV5-4|NA
CASSDAGTAKETQYF
TGTGCCAGCAGCGATGCCGGGACAGCTAAAGAGACCCAGTACTTC
>TRBJ2-2|TRBD2|TRBV20-1|NA
CSASGRAVGELFF
TGCAGTGCTAGCGGGAGGGCCGTCGGGGAGCTGTTTTTT
>TRBJ1-1|NA|TRBV12-3/TRBV12-4|many
CASTNSGNTEAFF
TGTGCCAGCACAAATTCGGGAAACACTGAAGCTTTCTTT
>TRBJ2-1|TRBD1|TRBV7-2|few
CASSRDRDSSYNEQFF
TGTGCCAGCAGCCGCGACCGGGACAGCTCCTACAATGAGCAGTTCTTC
>TRBJ2-2|TRBD2|TRBV3-1|few
CASSRGLADSYGTGELFF
TGTGCCAGCAGCCGGGGACTAGCGGACAGCTATGGGACCGGGGAGCTGTTTTTT
>TRBJ1-1|NA|TRBV7-9|few
CASSLLSGADTEAFF
TGTGCCAGCAGCCTCCTCTCCGGGGCAGACACTGAAGCTTTCTTT
>TRBJ2-1|TRBD1|TRBV7-9|few
CASVGDRAYNEQFF
TGTGCCAGCGTAGGAGACAGGGCCTACAATGAGCAGTTCTTC
>TRBJ2-2|TRBD2|TRBV5-1|many
CASSSGTSGNTGELFF
TGCGCCAGCAGCTCCGGGACTAGCGGGAACACCGGGGAGCTGTTTTTT
>TRBJ2-1|NA|TRBV24-1|many
CATSDSHHNEQFF
TGTGCCACCAGTGACAGCCACCACAATGAGCAGTTCTTC
>TRBJ2-1|NA|TRBV10-2|NA
CASSEGPLGGDEQFF
TGCGCCAGCAGTGAAGGCCCCCTTGGCGGTGATGAGCAGTTCTTC
>TRBJ1-5|TRBD1|TRBV12-3/TRBV12-4|many
CASRRDSAGPQHF
TGTGCCAGCAGGCGGGACAGCGCGGGGCCCCAGCATTTT
>TRBJ2-1|NA|TRBV27|NA
CASSFLAREFYNEQFF
TGTGCCAGCAGTTTCCTAGCCCGGGAGTTCTACAATGAGCAGTTCTTC
>TRBJ2-5|NA|TRBV28|NA
CASSPTGGEGETQYF
TGTGCCAGCAGTCCCACTGGAGGGGAAGGAGAGACCCAGTACTTC
>TRBJ2-3|TRBD2|TRBV29-1|few
CSVEPASGRSTDTQYF
TGCAGCGTTGAACCCGCTAGCGGGAGGTCCACAGATACGCAGTATTTT